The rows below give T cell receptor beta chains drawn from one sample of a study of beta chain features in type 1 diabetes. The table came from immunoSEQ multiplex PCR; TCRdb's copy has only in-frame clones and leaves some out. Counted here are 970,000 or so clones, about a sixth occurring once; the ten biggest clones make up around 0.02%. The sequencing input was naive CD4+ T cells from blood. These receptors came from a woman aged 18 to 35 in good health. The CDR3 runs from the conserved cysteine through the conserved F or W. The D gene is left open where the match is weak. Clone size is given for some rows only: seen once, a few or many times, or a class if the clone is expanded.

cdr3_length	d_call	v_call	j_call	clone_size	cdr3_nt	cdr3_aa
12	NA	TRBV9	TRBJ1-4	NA	TGTGCCAGCAGCGCAGGGCACGAAAAACTGTTTTTT	CASSAGHEKLFF
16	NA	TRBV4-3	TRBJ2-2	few	TGCGCCAGCAGCCAAGATGCGGGGTTCGGCACCGGGGAGCTGTTTTTT	CASSQDAGFGTGELFF
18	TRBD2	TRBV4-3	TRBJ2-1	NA	TGCGCCAGCAGCAAACGGACTAGCGGGAGTGGGTCCTACAATGAGCAGTTCTTC	CASSKRTSGSGSYNEQFF
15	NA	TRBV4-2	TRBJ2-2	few	TGTGCCAGCAGCCCAAGATCCGGAACAGCCGGGGAGCTGTTTTTT	CASSPRSGTAGELFF
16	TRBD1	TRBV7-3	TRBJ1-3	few	TGTGCCAGCAGCTTATTGGGGACAGGGTCTGGAAACACCATATATTTT	CASSLLGTGSGNTIYF
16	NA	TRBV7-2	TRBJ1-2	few	TGTGCCAGCAGCTTATCGGGCACACACTATAACTATGGCTACACCTTC	CASSLSGTHYNYGYTF
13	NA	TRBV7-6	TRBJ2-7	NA	TGTGCCAGCAGCATCGCGAGCTCCTACGAGCAGTACTTC	CASSIASSYEQYF
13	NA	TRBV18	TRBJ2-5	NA	TGTGCCAGCTCACGCGGGACCACGGAGACCCAGTACTTC	CASSRGTTETQYF
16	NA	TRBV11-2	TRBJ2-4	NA	TGTGCCAGCAGCCCAATTAAGGGGAGAGCCAAAAACATTCAGTACTTC	CASSPIKGRAKNIQYF
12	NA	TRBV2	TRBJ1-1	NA	TGTGCCACGATGGGGGTGAGCACTGAAGCTTTCTTT	CATMGVSTEAFF
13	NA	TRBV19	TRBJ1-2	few	TGTGCCAGTAGTTCCCCAGGGATCTATGGCTACACCTTC	CASSSPGIYGYTF
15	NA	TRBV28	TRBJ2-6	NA	TGTGCCAGCAGTCCCGCCGGGACTGGGGCCAACGTCCTGACTTTC	CASSPAGTGANVLTF
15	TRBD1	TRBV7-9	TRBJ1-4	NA	TGTGCCAGCAGCGTCCGACAGGGTGCGGAGGAAAAACTGTTTTTT	CASSVRQGAEEKLFF
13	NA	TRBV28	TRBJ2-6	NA	TGTGCCAGCAGGTTGTCTGGGGCCAACGTCCTGACTTTC	CASRLSGANVLTF
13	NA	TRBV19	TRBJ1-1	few	TGTGCCAGTAAGACCAGGGCAACCACTGAAGCTTTCTTT	CASKTRATTEAFF
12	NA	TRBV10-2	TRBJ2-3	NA	TGCGCCAGCAGTGACCCCACAGATACGCAGTATTTT	CASSDPTDTQYF
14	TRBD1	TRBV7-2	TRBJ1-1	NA	TGTGCCAGCAGCTTTCAACAGGGGCGCACTGAAGCTTTCTTT	CASSFQQGRTEAFF
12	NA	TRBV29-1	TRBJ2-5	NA	TGCAGCGTTGAGAGGAGCCAAGAGACCCAGTACTTC	CSVERSQETQYF
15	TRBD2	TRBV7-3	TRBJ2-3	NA	TGTGCCAGCAGCACGGGGACTAGCGGGAGGGATACGCAGTATTTT	CASSTGTSGRDTQYF
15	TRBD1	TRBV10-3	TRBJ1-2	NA	TGTGCCATCAGTGAGGGACTTGGACAGGGTGAAGTGGGCACCTTC	CAISEGLGQGEVGTF
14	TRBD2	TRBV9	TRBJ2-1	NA	TGTGCCAGCAGCGGGACTAGCGGGAACAATGAGCAGTTCTTC	CASSGTSGNNEQFF
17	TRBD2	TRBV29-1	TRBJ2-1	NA	TGCAGCGTTGAGAGGTGGGCTAGCGGGAGAAGCCACAATGAGCAGTTCTTC	CSVERWASGRSHNEQFF
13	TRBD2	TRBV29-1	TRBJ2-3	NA	TGCAGCGTAGAGCGGGAGCACCCAGATACGCAGTATTTT	CSVEREHPDTQYF
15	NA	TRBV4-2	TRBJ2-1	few	TGTGCCAGCAGCCAAGATCAGGACTACCACAATGAGCAGTTCTTC	CASSQDQDYHNEQFF
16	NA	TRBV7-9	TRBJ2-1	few	TGTGCCAGCAGCTCTTACCCTCAGGGGAAGGACAATGAGCAGTTCTTC	CASSSYPQGKDNEQFF
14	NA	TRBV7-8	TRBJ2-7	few	TGTGCCAGCAGTAGGACGGATCTACCCCTCGAGCAGTACTTC	CASSRTDLPLEQYF
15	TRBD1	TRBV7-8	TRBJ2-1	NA	TGTGCCAGCAGCTCGGGACAGTACTCCTACAATGAGCAGTTCTTC	CASSSGQYSYNEQFF
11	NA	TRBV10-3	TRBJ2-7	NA	TGTGCCATCAGGGGTACCCACGAGCAGTACTTC	CAIRGTHEQYF
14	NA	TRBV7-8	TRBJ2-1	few	TGTGCCAGCAGCTTCCGGATTACCTACAATGAGCAGTTCTTC	CASSFRITYNEQFF
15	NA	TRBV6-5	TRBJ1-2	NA	TGTGCCAGCAGTTACTCCTCGGGGGCCGATTATGGCTACACCTTC	CASSYSSGADYGYTF
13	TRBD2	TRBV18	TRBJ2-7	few	TGTGCCAGCTCATCGGGAGGGCCCTACGAGCAGTACTTC	CASSSGGPYEQYF
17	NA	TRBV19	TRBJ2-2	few	TGTGCCAGTAGTATGGGGCTAGACCTATTGGACACCGGGGAGCTGTTTTTT	CASSMGLDLLDTGELFF
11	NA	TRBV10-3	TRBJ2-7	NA	TGTGCCATCAGCGGCGGCTACGAGCAGTACTTC	CAISGGYEQYF
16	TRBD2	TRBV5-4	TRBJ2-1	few	TGTGCCAGCAGCGCACCCGGGACTAGCGGGTACAATGAGCAGTTCTTC	CASSAPGTSGYNEQFF
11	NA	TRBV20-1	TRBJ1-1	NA	TGCAGTGCTGATGGGGGGACTGAAGCTTTCTTT	CSADGGTEAFF
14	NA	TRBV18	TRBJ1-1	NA	TGTGCCAGCTCACCGTCTCCCGCGAACACTGAAGCTTTCTTT	CASSPSPANTEAFF
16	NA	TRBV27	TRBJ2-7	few	TGTGCCAGCAGCTCCGGGCAGGGTGCCTACGGTTACGAGCAGTACTTC	CASSSGQGAYGYEQYF
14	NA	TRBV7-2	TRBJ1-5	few	TGTGCCAGCAGCCCTCTCGGGTCCGCCCAGCCCCAGCATTTT	CASSPLGSAQPQHF